A selection of T cell receptor beta chains follows, all from one sample in a study of response to subunit inactivated influenza vaccine. Each CDR3 protein gets one entry after TCRdb re-called the RT-PCR reads with MiXCR. The sample carries 500,000 to 600,000 distinct CDR3 sequences, around 10% recorded once. This same sample was also part of a study on T cells expressing NK-cell markers.

The specimen was PBMCs from blood, collected on the day of vaccination. These receptors all come from a man aged 50 to 60 who received an inactivated influenza vaccine. Each CDR3 is given with its conserved first and last residue. The order of the fields is D gene, J gene, V gene, clone size, CDR3 protein, CDR3 DNA. A D gene is named only where the DNA matches it firmly. Some rows mark clone size as missing; the rest say once, few, many or name a class of expanded clone.

- | TRBJ1-2 | TRBV2 | many | CARAPNSYGYTF | TGTGCCAGAGCCCCAAACAGTTATGGCTACACCTTC
TRBD1 | TRBJ2-7 | TRBV28 | - | CASSSTGWVDEQYF | TGTGCCAGCAGTTCGACAGGGTGGGTTGACGAGCAGTACTTC
TRBD2 | TRBJ2-1 | TRBV7-2 | few | CASSRGGVTGEQFF | TGTGCCAGCAGCCGCGGGGGGGTTACAGGTGAGCAGTTCTTC
TRBD2 | TRBJ2-1 | TRBV9 | - | CASSAKVGGGTYNEQFF | TGTGCCAGCAGCGCGAAGGTCGGGGGGGGAACCTACAATGAGCAGTTCTTC
- | TRBJ1-6 | TRBV7-2 | - | CASLYLSSYNSPLHF | TGTGCCAGCCTTTATTTGAGCTCCTATAATTCACCCCTCCACTTT
- | TRBJ2-5 | TRBV25-1 | once | CASSKQAVTQYF | TGTGCCAGCAGTAAACAGGCGGTGACCCAGTACTTC
TRBD1 | TRBJ1-2 | TRBV20-1 | few | CSARDPPAGTGSNYGYTF | TGCAGTGCTAGAGATCCCCCTGCCGGGACAGGGTCGAACTATGGCTACACCTTC
- | TRBJ2-5 | TRBV19 | - | CASSIVHRKETQYF | TGTGCCAGTAGTATAGTTCACAGGAAAGAGACCCAGTACTTC
- | TRBJ2-7 | TRBV5-1 | - | CASRASQDTYEQYF | TGCGCCAGCAGAGCCAGCCAGGATACCTACGAGCAGTACTTC
- | TRBJ2-1 | TRBV7-9 | many | CASSLVVAAPVGEQFF | TGTGCCAGCAGCTTAGTCGTTGCGGCACCCGTTGGTGAGCAGTTCTTC
- | TRBJ2-3 | TRBV12-3/TRBV12-4 | - | CASSLRGNTDTQYF | TGTGCCAGCAGTTTAAGGGGAAACACAGATACGCAGTATTTT
- | TRBJ2-7 | TRBV5-6 | few | CASSSLIFGEQYF | TGTGCCAGCAGCTCCCTGATTTTTGGCGAGCAGTACTTC
- | TRBJ2-2 | TRBV24-1 | many | CATSDLYTGELFF | TGTGCCACCAGTGATTTATACACCGGGGAGCTGTTTTTT
TRBD2 | TRBJ2-3 | TRBV20-1 | many | CSARRLAGGTDTQYF | TGCAGTGCTCGCCGACTAGCGGGAGGCACAGATACGCAGTATTTT
- | TRBJ1-1 | TRBV15 | - | CATSRDLQLGNSEAFF | TGTGCCACCAGCAGAGATCTCCAGCTTGGGAATAGTGAAGCTTTCTTT
- | TRBJ2-7 | TRBV20-1 | - | CSAATPGGGEQYF | TGCAGTGCTGCCACTCCCGGAGGGGGCGAGCAGTACTTC
- | TRBJ1-6 | TRBV2 | few | CASSPRILSSYNSPLHF | TGTGCCAGCAGTCCAAGGATTTTAAGCTCCTATAATTCACCCCTCCACTTT
TRBD2 | TRBJ2-7 | TRBV4-1 | - | CASSQERTGGIYEQYF | TGCGCCAGCAGCCAAGAGCGAACGGGGGGGATCTACGAGCAGTACTTC
TRBD2 | TRBJ2-1 | TRBV7-9 | few | CASSFDGGLAGDNEQFF | TGTGCCAGCAGCTTCGATGGGGGACTAGCGGGAGACAATGAGCAGTTCTTC
TRBD2 | TRBJ2-1 | TRBV5-4 | few | CASSFWQRGNEQFF | TGTGCCAGCAGCTTTTGGCAGCGGGGAAATGAGCAGTTCTTC
TRBD1 | TRBJ2-3 | TRBV15 | - | CATSRTGTGADTQYF | TGTGCCACCAGCAGAACCGGGACAGGGGCAGATACGCAGTATTTT
- | TRBJ1-2 | TRBV29-1 | - | CSVDRQDGYTF | TGCAGCGTTGATCGACAGGATGGCTACACCTTC
- | TRBJ1-1 | TRBV9 | few | CASSVTGTWNTEAFF | TGTGCCAGCAGCGTAACCGGGACGTGGAACACTGAAGCTTTCTTT
- | TRBJ2-7 | TRBV9 | - | CASSSTGTTKEQYF | TGTGCCAGCAGCTCGACCGGGACGACTAAGGAGCAGTACTTC
TRBD1 | TRBJ1-5 | TRBV20-1 | - | CSASETGSYSNQPQHF | TGCAGTGCTAGTGAGACAGGGAGTTATAGCAATCAGCCCCAGCATTTT
- | TRBJ2-5 | TRBV4-1 | - | CASSQDGAGRETQYF | TGCGCCAGCAGCCAAGACGGAGCAGGGAGGGAGACCCAGTACTTC
- | TRBJ2-2 | TRBV5-1 | many | CASSRPGASAGELFF | TGCGCCAGCAGCCGTCCAGGGGCTTCGGCCGGGGAGCTGTTTTTT
- | TRBJ2-2 | TRBV12-3/TRBV12-4 | many | CASATRNTGELFF | TGTGCCAGCGCAACTAGAAACACCGGGGAGCTGTTTTTT
- | TRBJ1-5 | TRBV5-1 | few | CASSLDPGEGGPQHF | TGCGCCAGCAGCTTGGATCCAGGGGAGGGAGGGCCCCAGCATTTT
TRBD2 | TRBJ2-3 | TRBV20-1 | few | CSGSGGLLDTQYF | TGCAGTGGTAGCGGGGGGCTTCTAGATACGCAGTATTTT
TRBD2 | TRBJ2-3 | TRBV10-3 | few | CAISEFGTSGASTDTQYF | TGTGCCATCAGTGAGTTCGGGACTAGCGGGGCTAGCACAGATACGCAGTATTTT
- | TRBJ2-5 | TRBV4-3 | - | CASSQDRSRGAQYF | TGCGCCAGCAGCCAAGATAGGTCAAGGGGGGCCCAGTACTTC
- | TRBJ2-7 | TRBV7-9 | few | CASSLGMAAEQYF | TGTGCCAGCAGCTTGGGGATGGCGGCCGAGCAGTACTTC
- | TRBJ2-5 | TRBV3-1 | few | CASSQEVGRDETQYF | TGTGCCAGCAGCCAAGAGGTTGGCAGGGATGAGACCCAGTACTTC
TRBD2 | TRBJ2-5 | TRBV5-1 | few | CASTPLAGGWETQYF | TGCGCCAGCACCCCGCTAGCGGGGGGTTGGGAGACCCAGTACTTC
- | TRBJ2-2 | TRBV12-3/TRBV12-4 | many | CASSSRGAYTGELFF | TGTGCCAGCAGTTCCCGGGGGGCTTACACCGGGGAGCTGTTTTTT
- | TRBJ2-7 | TRBV6-2/TRBV6-3 | few | CASSLLERDEQYF | TGTGCCAGCAGTCTACTCGAGCGGGACGAGCAGTACTTC
TRBD1 | TRBJ1-2 | TRBV4-2 | - | CASSQEPTGGIGYTF | TGTGCCAGCAGCCAAGAGCCGACAGGGGGAATTGGCTACACCTTC
- | TRBJ2-2 | TRBV12-3/TRBV12-4 | many | CASSFLGGTGELFF | TGTGCCAGCAGTTTTCTAGGGGGTACCGGGGAGCTGTTTTTT
- | TRBJ2-1 | TRBV3-1 | few | CASSQGRIAGSSYNEQFF | TGTGCCAGCAGCCAAGGTAGAATTGCAGGTAGCTCCTACAATGAGCAGTTCTTC
TRBD2 | TRBJ2-1 | TRBV4-2 | many | CASSQVSSASGSFNNEQFF | TGTGCCAGCAGCCAAGTGTCTTCGGCTAGCGGGAGTTTTAACAATGAGCAGTTCTTC
TRBD1 | TRBJ2-7 | TRBV11-2 | many | CASSLTGTGIFEQYF | TGTGCCAGCAGCTTAACCGGGACAGGCATTTTCGAGCAGTACTTC
- | TRBJ1-1 | TRBV12-3/TRBV12-4 | many | CASSLTANTEAFF | TGTGCCAGCAGTTTGACCGCGAACACTGAAGCTTTCTTT
- | TRBJ2-7 | TRBV6-5 | - | CASSYSAGHNYEQYF | TGTGCCAGCAGTTACTCGGCGGGACATAACTACGAGCAGTACTTC
TRBD2 | TRBJ2-3 | TRBV4-3 | many | CASSQDRSGGASDTQYF | TGCGCCAGCAGCCAAGATAGGAGCGGGGGGGCCTCAGATACGCAGTATTTT
- | TRBJ2-1 | TRBV6-2/TRBV6-3 | few | CASSYLLDEQFF | TGTGCCAGCAGTTACCTCCTGGATGAGCAGTTCTTC
TRBD2 | TRBJ2-1 | TRBV6-2/TRBV6-3 | few | CASRLTSGRINEQFF | TGTGCCAGCAGGCTTACTAGCGGGAGAATCAATGAGCAGTTCTTC
TRBD2 | TRBJ2-1 | TRBV15 | - | CATSREWVAGSYNEQFF | TGTGCCACCAGCAGAGAATGGGTAGCGGGCTCCTACAATGAGCAGTTCTTC
- | TRBJ2-2 | TRBV20-1 | many | CSAREAGKAGELFF | TGCAGTGCTAGAGAGGCAGGGAAGGCCGGGGAGCTGTTTTTT